This entry concerns a single T cell receptor beta chain. The sample belongs to a study of early stage breast cancer tumors. Trimming shortened V by 1 base and J by 2 bases, and 16 bases separated the two germline ends. The CDR3 has 17 residues. Germline CDR1 and CDR2: KGHSH and LQKENI. Profiling relied on immunoSEQ multiplex PCR, and the TCRdb table lists in-frame clones only, not all of them. In the table there are around 7,900 clones, approximately 62% of which are singletons. This rearrangement joins TRBV18 to TRBJ2-3; a weak D match, TRBD2 (6 bases). Material for sequencing was breast tumor tissue. This receptor was identified in a person in their 70s with breast cancer. The CDR3 DNA follows: TGTGCCAGCTCACCACTCTGGCGGGGCGCCCCCACAGATACGCAGTATTTT. It codes for CASSPLWRGAPTDTQYF.